Following are 2 T cell receptor beta chains from one sample sequenced in a study of T cells in Graves' hyperthyroidism and ophthalmopathy. Researchers amplified the TCR beta CDR3 regions from RNA transcripts. The primer set for the first-round RT-PCR of the TCR CDR3 was HTBI. TCRdb reprocessed the multiplex PCR reads via MiXCR and lists one record per CDR3 protein. The sample holds around 520,000 distinct CDR3 sequences; 14% are singletons and the top ten take roughly 17%. Source material: blood. These receptor sequences come from a woman between 18 and 30 years old with Graves' hyperthyroidism.

This clonotype was detected only a few times. The chain employs TRBV7-9 and TRBJ2-1, with D possibly being TRBD2 (6 bases). V was shortened by 1 base and J by 4 bases, with 14 bases between the two germline ends. The germline V gene encodes CDR1 SEHNR and CDR2 FQNEAQ (reference sequence). The CDR3 is 16 amino acids. The CDR3 region has the DNA TGTGCCAGCAGCTTAGTTCCCAGCGGGTGGTACAATGAGCAGTTCTTC. It yields the protein CASSLVPSGWYNEQFF.

The chain joins TRBV5-4 to TRBJ2-3, with 10 nucleotides matching TRBD2. This CDR3 is built from 16 residues. With 3 bases clipped from V and 4 bases from J, the junction kept 8 bases outside the gene matches. Germline V gene lookup returns CDR1 SGHNT and CDR2 YYREEE (reference sequence). CDR3 sequence: CASSSKREGPADTQYF. The DNA of the CDR3 is TGTGCCAGCAGCTCCAAGCGGGAGGGCCCCGCAGATACGCAGTATTTT. The whole variable domain, filled in from reference TRBV5-4 and TRBJ2-3, reads ETGVTQSPTHLIKTRGQQVTLRCSSQSGHNTVSWYQQALGQGPQFIFQYYREEENGRGNFPPRFSGLQFPNYSSELNVNALELDDSALYLCASSSKREGPADTQYFGPGTRLTVL.